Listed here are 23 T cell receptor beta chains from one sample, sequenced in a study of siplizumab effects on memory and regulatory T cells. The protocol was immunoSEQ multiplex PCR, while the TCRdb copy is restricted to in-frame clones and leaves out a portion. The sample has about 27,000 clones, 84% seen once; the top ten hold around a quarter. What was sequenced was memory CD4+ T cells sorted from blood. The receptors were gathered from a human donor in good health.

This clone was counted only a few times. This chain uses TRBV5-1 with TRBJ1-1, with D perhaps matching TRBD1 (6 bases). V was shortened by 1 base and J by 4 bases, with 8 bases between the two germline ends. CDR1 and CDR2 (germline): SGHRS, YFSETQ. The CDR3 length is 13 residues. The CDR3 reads CASSLRGGTEAFF. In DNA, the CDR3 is TGCGCCAGCAGCTTGAGGGGGGGCACTGAAGCTTTCTTT.

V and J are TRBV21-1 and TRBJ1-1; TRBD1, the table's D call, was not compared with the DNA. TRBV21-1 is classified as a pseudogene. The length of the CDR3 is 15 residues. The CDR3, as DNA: TGTGCCAGCAGCAAAGGCCCAGGGACAGGGCTCGAAGCTTTCTTT. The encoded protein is CASSKGPGTGLEAFF.

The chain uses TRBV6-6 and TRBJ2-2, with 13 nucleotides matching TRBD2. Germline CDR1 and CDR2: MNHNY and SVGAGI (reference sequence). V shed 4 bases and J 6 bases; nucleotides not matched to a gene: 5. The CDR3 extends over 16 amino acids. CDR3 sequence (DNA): TGTGCCAGCAGTTCAACTAGCGGGAGGGCCGCCGGGGAGCTGTTTTTT. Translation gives CASSSTSGRAAGELFF.

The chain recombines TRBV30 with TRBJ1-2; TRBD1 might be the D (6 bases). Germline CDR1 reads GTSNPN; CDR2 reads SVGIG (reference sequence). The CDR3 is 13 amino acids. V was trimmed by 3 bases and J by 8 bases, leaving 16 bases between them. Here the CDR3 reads CAWRMGFQGGYTF. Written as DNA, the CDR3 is TGTGCCTGGAGGATGGGATTCCAGGGGGGCTACACCTTC.

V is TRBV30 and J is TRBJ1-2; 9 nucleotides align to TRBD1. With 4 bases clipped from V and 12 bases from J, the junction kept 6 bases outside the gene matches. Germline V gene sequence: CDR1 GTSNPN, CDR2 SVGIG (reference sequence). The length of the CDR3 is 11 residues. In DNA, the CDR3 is TGTGCCTGGACCCGGGACAGGGCCAACACCTTC. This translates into CAWTRDRANTF.

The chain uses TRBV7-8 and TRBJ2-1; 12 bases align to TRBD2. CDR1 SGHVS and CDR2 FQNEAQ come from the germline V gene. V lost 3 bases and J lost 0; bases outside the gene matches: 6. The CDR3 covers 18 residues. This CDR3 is CASSFRTSGASSYNEQFF. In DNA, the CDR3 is TGTGCCAGCAGCTTTAGGACTAGCGGGGCTAGCTCCTACAATGAGCAGTTCTTC.

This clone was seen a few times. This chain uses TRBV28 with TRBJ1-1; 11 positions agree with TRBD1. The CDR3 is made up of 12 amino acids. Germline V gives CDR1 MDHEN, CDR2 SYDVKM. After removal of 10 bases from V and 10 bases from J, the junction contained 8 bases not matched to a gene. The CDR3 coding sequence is TGTGCCACAAGGACAGGGGGCGTAGTAGCTTTCTTT. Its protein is CATRTGGVVAFF.

The CDR3 region has the DNA TGTGCCAGCAGTTACTCTCCGTGGAACACTGAAGCTTTCTTT. Protein: CASSYSPWNTEAFF. The chain couples TRBV6-5 to TRBJ1-1; D is ambiguous. Trimming cost V 0 bases and J 1 base, with 6 bases left between them. Germline CDR1 is MNHEY and CDR2 is SVGAGI. This CDR3 has 14 amino acids.

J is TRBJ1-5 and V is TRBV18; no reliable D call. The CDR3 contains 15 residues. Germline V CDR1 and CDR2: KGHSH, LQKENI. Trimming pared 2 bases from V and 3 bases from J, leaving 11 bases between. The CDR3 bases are TGTGCCAGCTCACCAGTCGGGCATTTCAATCAGCCCCAGCATTTT. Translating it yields CASSPVGHFNQPQHF. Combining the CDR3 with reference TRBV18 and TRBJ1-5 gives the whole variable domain NAGVMQNPRHLVRRRGQEARLRCSPMKGHSHVYWYRQLPEEGLKFMVYLQKENIIDESGMPKERFSAEFPKEGPSILRIQQVVRGDSAAYFCASSPVGHFNQPQHFGDGTRLSIL.

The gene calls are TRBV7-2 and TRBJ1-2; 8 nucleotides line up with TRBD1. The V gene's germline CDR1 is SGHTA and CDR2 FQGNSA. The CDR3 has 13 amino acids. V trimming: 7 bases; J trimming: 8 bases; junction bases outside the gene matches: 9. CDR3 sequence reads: CASIPDRGVGYTF. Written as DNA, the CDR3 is TGTGCCAGCATCCCCGACAGGGGAGTAGGCTACACCTTC.

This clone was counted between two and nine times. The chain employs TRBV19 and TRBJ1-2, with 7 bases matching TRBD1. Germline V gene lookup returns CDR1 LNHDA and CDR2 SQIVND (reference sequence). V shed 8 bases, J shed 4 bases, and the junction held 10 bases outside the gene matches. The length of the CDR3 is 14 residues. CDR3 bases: TGTGCCAGTTCTCGACAGGGTCTAAGCTATGGCTACACCTTC. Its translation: CASSRQGLSYGYTF.

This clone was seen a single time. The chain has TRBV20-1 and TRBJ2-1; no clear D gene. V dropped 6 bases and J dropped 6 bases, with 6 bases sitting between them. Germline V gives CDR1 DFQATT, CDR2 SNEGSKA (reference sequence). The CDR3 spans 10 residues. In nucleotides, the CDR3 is TGCAGTGCCCTTAGCAATGAGCAGTTCTTC. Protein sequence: CSALSNEQFF.

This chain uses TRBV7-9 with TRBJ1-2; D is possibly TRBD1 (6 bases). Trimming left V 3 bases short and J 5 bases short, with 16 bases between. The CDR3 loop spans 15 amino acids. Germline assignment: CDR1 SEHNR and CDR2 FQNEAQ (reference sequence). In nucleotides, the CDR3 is TGTGCCAGCAGCTTTTTTGCAGGGGAGGAATATGGCTACACCTTC. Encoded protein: CASSFFAGEEYGYTF.

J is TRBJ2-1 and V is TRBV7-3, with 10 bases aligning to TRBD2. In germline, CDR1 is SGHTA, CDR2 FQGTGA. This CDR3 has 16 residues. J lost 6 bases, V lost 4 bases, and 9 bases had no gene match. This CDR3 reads CASSSVAGGGPNEQFF. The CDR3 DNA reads TGTGCCAGCAGCTCAGTAGCGGGAGGCGGGCCCAATGAGCAGTTCTTC. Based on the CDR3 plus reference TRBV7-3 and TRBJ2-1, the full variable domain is GAGVSQTPSNKVTEKGKYVELRCDPISGHTALYWYRQSLGQGPEFLIYFQGTGAADDSGLPNDRFFAVRPEGSVSTLKIQRTERGDSAVYLCASSSVAGGGPNEQFFGPGTRLTVL.

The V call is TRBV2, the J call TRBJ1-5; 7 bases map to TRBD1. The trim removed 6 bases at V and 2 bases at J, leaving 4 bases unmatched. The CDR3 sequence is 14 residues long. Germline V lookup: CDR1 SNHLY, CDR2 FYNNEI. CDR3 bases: TGTGCCAGCAGCAGGACAGGCGGCAATCAGCCCCAGCATTTT. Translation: CASSRTGGNQPQHF. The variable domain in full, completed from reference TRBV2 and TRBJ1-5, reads EPEVTQTPSHQVTQMGQEVILRCVPISNHLYFYWYRQILGQKVEFLVSFYNNEISEKSEIFDDQFSVERPDGSNFTLKIRSTKLEDSAMYFCASSRTGGNQPQHFGDGTRLSIL.

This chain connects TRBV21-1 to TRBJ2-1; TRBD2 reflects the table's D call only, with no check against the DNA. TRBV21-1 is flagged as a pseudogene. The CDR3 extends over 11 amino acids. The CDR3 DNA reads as TGTGCCAGCAGCGGAGACAATGAGCAGTTCTTC. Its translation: CASSGDNEQFF.

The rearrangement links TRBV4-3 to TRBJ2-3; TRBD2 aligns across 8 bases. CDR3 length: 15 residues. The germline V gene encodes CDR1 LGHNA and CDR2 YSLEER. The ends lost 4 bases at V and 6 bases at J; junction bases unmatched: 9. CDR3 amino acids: CASSRGREGRDTQYF. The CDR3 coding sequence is TGCGCCAGCAGCCGAGGACGGGAGGGCCGGGATACGCAGTATTTT.

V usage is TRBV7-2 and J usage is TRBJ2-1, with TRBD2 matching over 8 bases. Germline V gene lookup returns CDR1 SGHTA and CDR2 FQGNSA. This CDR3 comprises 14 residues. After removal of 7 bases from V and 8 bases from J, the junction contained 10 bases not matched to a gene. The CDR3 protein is CASTPGHGGDEQFF. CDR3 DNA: TGTGCCAGCACGCCGGGTCACGGGGGGGATGAGCAGTTCTTC.

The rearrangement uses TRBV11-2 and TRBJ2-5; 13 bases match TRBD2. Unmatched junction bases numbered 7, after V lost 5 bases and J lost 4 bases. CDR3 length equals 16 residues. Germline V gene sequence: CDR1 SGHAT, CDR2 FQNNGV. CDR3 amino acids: CASSPGTSGISETQYF. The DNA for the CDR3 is TGTGCCAGCAGCCCGGGGACTAGCGGGATCTCAGAGACCCAGTACTTC.

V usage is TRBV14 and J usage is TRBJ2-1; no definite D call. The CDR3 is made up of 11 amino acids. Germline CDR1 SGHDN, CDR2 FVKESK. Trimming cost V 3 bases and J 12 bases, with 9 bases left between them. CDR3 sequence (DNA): TGTGCCAGCAGCCAGGGGTACTGGCAGTTCTTC. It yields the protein CASSQGYWQFF.

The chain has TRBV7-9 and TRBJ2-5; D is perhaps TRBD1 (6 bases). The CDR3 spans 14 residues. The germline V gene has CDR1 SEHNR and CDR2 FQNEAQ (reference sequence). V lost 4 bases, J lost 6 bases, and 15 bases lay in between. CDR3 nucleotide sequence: TGTGCCAGCAGCTCACAGGGTTACGGTCAGACCCAGTACTTC. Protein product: CASSSQGYGQTQYF.

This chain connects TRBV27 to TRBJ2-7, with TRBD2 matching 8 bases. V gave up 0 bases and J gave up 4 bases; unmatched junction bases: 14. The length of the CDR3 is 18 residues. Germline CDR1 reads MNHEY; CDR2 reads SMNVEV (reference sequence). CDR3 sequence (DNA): TGTGCCAGCAGTTTATCGAGGCGAAGCGGGAGCGGTTTGTACGAGCAGTACTTC. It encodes CASSLSRRSGSGLYEQYF.

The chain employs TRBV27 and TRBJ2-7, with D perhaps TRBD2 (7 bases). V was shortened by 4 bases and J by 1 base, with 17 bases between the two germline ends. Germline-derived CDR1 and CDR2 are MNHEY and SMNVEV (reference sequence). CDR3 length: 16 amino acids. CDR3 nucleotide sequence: TGTGCCAGCAGTTCTCAAGGGGGGGATAATTCCTACGAGCAGTACTTC. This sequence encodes CASSSQGGDNSYEQYF.